These 11 T cell receptor beta chains share one sample of origin, sequenced in a study of shared clonotypes between healthy human individuals. The data were produced by immunoSEQ multiplex PCR, yet TCRdb's version contains in-frame clones alone and is incomplete. The table records fewer than 600,000 clones, around 77% of them present only once. Sequences were obtained from PBMCs. The receptors come from a woman in her thirties or forties in good health. Some clones in this sample may be carry-over from other donors' samples.

Note on this clone: The DNA is omitted, as the CDR3 cannot be located on it reliably, and the CDR3 follows TCRdb's listing. The J gene is TRBJ2-6, the V gene TRBV27; the table's TRBD2 call for D was not verified on the DNA. The germline gives CDR1 MNHEY, CDR2 SMNVEV (reference sequence). The CDR3 is 14 residues long, counting both termini. The CDR3 sequence is CASSSSSGANVLTF.

CDR3 in DNA: TGTGCCAGCAGCGCCGGGAACTTAGAGACCCAGTACTTC. This encodes CASSAGNLETQYF. The V call is TRBV7-2, the J call TRBJ2-5, with D perhaps TRBD2 (5 bases). The germline CDR1 and CDR2 sequences are SGHTA and FQGNSA. V was cut by 5 bases and J by 4 bases, with 11 bases left in between. This CDR3 has 13 amino acids.

The rearrangement links TRBV11-2 to TRBJ1-2, with D unresolved. The V gene's germline CDR1 is SGHAT and CDR2 FQNNGV. This CDR3 comprises 11 residues. Trimming left V 4 bases short and J 8 bases short, with 8 bases between. The CDR3 loop is CASSSTPGYTF. CDR3 sequence (DNA): TGTGCCAGCAGCTCAACCCCAGGCTACACCTTC.

J is TRBJ2-5 and V is TRBV29-1; D possibly corresponds to TRBD1 (5 bases). V shed 4 bases and J shed 4 bases, with 13 bases lying between them. There are 13 residues in the CDR3. In germline, CDR1 is SQVTM, CDR2 ANQGSEA. CDR3 sequence: CSVAPRAPETQYF. The CDR3 region has the DNA TGCAGCGTTGCTCCCAGGGCCCCAGAGACCCAGTACTTC.

This chain connects TRBV7-9 to TRBJ1-2; the D is unclear. The CDR3 runs to 13 residues. V lost 5 bases and J lost 5, with 12 bases in between. Germline lookup yields CDR1 SEHNR and CDR2 FQNEAQ (reference sequence). CDR3 sequence (DNA): TGTGCCAGCAGCCCGTCGGTGCCATATGGCTACACCTTC. This sequence encodes CASSPSVPYGYTF.

V gene TRBV5-4 combines with J gene TRBJ2-1; D gene unclear. The V end lost 2 bases, the J end lost 7 bases, and 7 bases lay between the germline ends. Germline V gene data show CDR1 as SGHNT and CDR2 as YYREEE (reference sequence). This CDR3 has 12 residues. This CDR3 reads CASSFAQNEQFF. The CDR3 nucleotides are TGTGCCAGCAGCTTCGCCCAGAATGAGCAGTTCTTC.

The rearrangement links TRBV7-2 to TRBJ2-5; D gene ambiguous. V lost 5 bases to trimming and J lost 13 bases, with 20 bases between them. The length of the CDR3 is 13 residues. Germline CDR1 and CDR2: SGHTA and FQGNSA. The CDR3 protein is CASSLAGRTDRYF. The CDR3 region has the DNA TGTGCCAGCAGCCTCGCCGGACGGACGGACCGGTACTTC.

This chain uses TRBV21-1 with TRBJ2-7; TRBD1 is the table's D call, not checked against the DNA. TRBV21-1 is noted as a pseudogene. The CDR3 is 16 amino acids. CDR3 bases: TGTGCCAGCAGCAAAATGAGTAGGGGGCAGGCCTACGAGCAGTACTTC. Residues: CASSKMSRGQAYEQYF.

This chain uses TRBV4-2 with TRBJ1-1; perhaps TRBD1 as D (5 bases). Trimming took 0 bases from V and 4 from J, leaving 12 bases between them. The CDR3 length is 15 residues. The germline V gene has CDR1 LGHNA and CDR2 YNFKEQ. CDR3 coding DNA: TGTGCCAGCAGCCAAGAAGGGGCGGGGGGCACTGAAGCTTTCTTT. Protein sequence: CASSQEGAGGTEAFF.

In this sample, this clone turned up a few times. The rearrangement joins TRBV30 to TRBJ1-1; weak D call: TRBD1 (6 bases). The CDR3 contains 15 residues. The germline V and J ends were trimmed by 0 bases and 5 bases, with 16 bases remaining between them. The V gene's germline CDR1 is GTSNPN and CDR2 SVGIG (reference sequence). This chain's CDR3 is CAWSVVITGRTEAFF. CDR3 bases: TGTGCCTGGAGTGTCGTAATAACAGGGAGAACTGAAGCTTTCTTT.

The CDR3 spells CAWSADVGNEKLFF. The CDR3, as DNA: TGTGCCTGGAGCGCCGACGTGGGGAATGAAAAACTGTTTTTT. V is TRBV30 and J is TRBJ1-4; D not resolved. Germline values: CDR1 GTSNPN, CDR2 SVGIG (reference sequence). Trimming took 3 bases from V and 5 from J, leaving 13 bases between them. This CDR3 contains 14 residues.